Detailed here is one T cell receptor (beta chain). Its cognate antigen is unknown. With V trimmed by 0 bases and J by 5 bases, 8 bases remained unmatched. The CDR3 spans 16 residues. The V gene's germline CDR1 is WSHSY and CDR2 SAAADI. The data derive from a study of T cell responses to AZD1222 COVID-19 vaccine. Study observations and caveats: Repertoires were collected only later (after the peak T cell response had occurred). The study found vaccine-associated CD4 TCRs spanning spike, dominant at 160-218 and 743-854.

Some clones are missing from TCRdb's copy, which holds only in-frame ones; the method was immunoSEQ multiplex PCR. Of fewer than 250,000 clones listed, over 80% are singletons. V and J are TRBV10-2 and TRBJ1-2, with 8 bases that match TRBD1. The sequencing used peripheral blood, collected on day 0 of AZD1222 vaccination. The receptor was derived from an adult in good health. The CDR3 loop reads CASSESTRRGHYGYTF. CDR3 nucleotides: TGCGCCAGCAGTGAGTCGACTCGCAGGGGGCATTATGGCTACACCTTC.